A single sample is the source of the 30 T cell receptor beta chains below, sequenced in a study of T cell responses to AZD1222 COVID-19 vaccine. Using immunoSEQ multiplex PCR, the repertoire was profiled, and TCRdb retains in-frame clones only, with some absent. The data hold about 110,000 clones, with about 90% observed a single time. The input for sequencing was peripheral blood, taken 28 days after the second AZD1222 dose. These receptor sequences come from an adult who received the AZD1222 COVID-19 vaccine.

The CDR3, as DNA: TGTGCCAGCAGCTTAACGGGGGCGCGGAACACTGAAGCTTTCTTT. Amino acids: CASSLTGARNTEAFF. V usage is TRBV7-2 and J usage is TRBJ1-1; weak D call: TRBD1 (6 bases). Germline V gene sequence: CDR1 SGHTA, CDR2 FQGNSA. The V gene lost 2 bases and the J gene lost 1 base, with 11 bases spanning the gap. CDR3 size: 15 residues.

The CDR3 DNA reads as TGTGCCAGCAGTTACGACGGAAGCTCCTATAATTCACCCCTCCACTTT. Translation gives CASSYDGSSYNSPLHF. The V call is TRBV6-5, the J call TRBJ1-6, with D uncertain. The CDR3 spans 16 residues. Germline CDR1 reads MNHEY; CDR2 reads SVGAGI. The V end was cut by 2 bases, the J end by 0 bases, with 8 bases between.

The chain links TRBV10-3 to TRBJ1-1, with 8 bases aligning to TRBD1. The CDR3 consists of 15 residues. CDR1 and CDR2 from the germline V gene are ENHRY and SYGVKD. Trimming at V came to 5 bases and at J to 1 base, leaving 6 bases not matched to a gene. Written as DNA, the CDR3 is TGTGCCATCAGTACGGACAGGGCGGGGAACACTGAAGCTTTCTTT. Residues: CAISTDRAGNTEAFF.

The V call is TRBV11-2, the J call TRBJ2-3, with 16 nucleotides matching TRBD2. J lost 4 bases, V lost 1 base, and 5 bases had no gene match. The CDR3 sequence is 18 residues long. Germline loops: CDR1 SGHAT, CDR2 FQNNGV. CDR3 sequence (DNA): TGTGCCAGCAGCTTAGTCGCGGGACTAGCGGGGGGGTCAGATACGCAGTATTTT. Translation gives CASSLVAGLAGGSDTQYF.

The CDR3 here is CASRGRLDSYEQYF. The CDR3 bases are TGTGCCAGCAGGGGCCGACTGGACTCCTACGAGCAGTACTTC. V usage is TRBV6-5 and J usage is TRBJ2-7, with unresolved D. The length of the CDR3 is 14 residues. The germline V gene encodes CDR1 MNHEY and CDR2 SVGAGI. Trimming left V 6 bases short and J 0 bases short, with 12 bases between.

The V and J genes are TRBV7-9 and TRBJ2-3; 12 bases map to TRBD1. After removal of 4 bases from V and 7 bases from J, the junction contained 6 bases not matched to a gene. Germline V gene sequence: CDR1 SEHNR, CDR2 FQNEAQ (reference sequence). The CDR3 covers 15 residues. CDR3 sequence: CASSWSGQGANTQYF. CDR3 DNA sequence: TGTGCCAGCAGCTGGTCGGGACAGGGGGCGAATACGCAGTATTTT.

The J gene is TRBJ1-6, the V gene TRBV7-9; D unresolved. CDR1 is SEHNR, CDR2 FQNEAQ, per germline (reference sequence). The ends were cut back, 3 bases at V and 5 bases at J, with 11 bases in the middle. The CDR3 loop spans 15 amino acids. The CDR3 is CASSFQDGNNSPLHF. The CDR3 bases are TGTGCCAGCAGCTTTCAGGACGGCAATAATTCACCCCTCCACTTT. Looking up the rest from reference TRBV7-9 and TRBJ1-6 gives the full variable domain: DTGVSQNPRHKITKRGQNVTFRCDPISEHNRLYWYRQTLGQGPEFLTYFQNEAQLEKSRLLSDRFSAERPKGSFSTLEIQRTEQGDSAMYLCASSFQDGNNSPLHFGNGTRLTVT.

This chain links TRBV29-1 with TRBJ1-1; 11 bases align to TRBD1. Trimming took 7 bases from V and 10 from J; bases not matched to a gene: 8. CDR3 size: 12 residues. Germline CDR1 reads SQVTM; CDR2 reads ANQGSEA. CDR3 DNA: TGCAGCGCCGGACAGGGGGCGTATGGAGCTTTCTTT. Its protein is CSAGQGAYGAFF.

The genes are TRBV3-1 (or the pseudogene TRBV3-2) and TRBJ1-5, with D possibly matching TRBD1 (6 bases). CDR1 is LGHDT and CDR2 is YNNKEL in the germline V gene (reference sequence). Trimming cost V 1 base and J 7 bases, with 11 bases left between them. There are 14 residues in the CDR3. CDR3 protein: CASSQGPGQQPQHF. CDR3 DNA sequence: TGTGCCAGCAGCCAAGGCCCAGGACAGCAGCCCCAGCATTTT.

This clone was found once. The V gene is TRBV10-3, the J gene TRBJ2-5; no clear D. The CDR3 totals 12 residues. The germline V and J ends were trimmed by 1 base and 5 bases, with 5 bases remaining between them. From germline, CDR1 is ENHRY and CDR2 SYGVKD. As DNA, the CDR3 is TGTGCCATCAGTGAGTTCTTGGAGACCCAGTACTTC. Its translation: CAISEFLETQYF.

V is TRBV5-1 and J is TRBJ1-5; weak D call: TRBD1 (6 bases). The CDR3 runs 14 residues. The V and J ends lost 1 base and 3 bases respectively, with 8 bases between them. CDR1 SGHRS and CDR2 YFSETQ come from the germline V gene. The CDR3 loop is CASSLTGINQPQHF. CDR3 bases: TGCGCCAGCAGCTTGACAGGGATCAATCAGCCCCAGCATTTT. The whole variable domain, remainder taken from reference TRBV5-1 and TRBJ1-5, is KAGVTQTPRYLIKTRGQQVTLSCSPISGHRSVSWYQQTPGQGLQFLFEYFSETQRNKGNFPGRFSGRQFSNSRSEMNVSTLELGDSALYLCASSLTGINQPQHFGDGTRLSIL.

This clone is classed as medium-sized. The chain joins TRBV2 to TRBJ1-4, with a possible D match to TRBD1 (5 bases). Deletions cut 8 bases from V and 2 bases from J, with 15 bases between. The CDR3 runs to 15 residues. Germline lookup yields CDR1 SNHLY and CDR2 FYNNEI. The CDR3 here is CASLREGLTNEKLFF. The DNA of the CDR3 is TGTGCCAGCCTACGAGAGGGGTTGACTAATGAAAAACTGTTTTTT.

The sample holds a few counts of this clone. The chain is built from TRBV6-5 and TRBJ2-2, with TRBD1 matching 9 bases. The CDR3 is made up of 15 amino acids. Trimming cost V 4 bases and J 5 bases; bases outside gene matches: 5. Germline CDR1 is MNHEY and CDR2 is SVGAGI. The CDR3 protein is CASSWDRVGTGELFF. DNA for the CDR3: TGTGCCAGCAGTTGGGACAGGGTAGGGACCGGGGAGCTGTTTTTT.

The CDR3 spells CASSLSGRHNEQFF. In DNA, the CDR3 is TGTGCCAGCAGTTTGAGCGGGAGACACAATGAGCAGTTCTTC. The chain employs TRBV28 and TRBJ2-1, with 8 bases that match TRBD2. The CDR3 length is 14 residues. Trimming took 3 bases from V and 5 from J; bases not matched to a gene: 3. Germline V gene data show CDR1 as MDHEN and CDR2 as SYDVKM.

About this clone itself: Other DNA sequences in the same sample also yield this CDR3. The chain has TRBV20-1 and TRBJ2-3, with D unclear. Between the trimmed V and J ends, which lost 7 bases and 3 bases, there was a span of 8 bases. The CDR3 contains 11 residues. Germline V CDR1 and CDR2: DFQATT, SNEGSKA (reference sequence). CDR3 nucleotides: TGCAGTGTGGGGTCAACAGATACGCAGTATTTT. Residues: CSVGSTDTQYF.

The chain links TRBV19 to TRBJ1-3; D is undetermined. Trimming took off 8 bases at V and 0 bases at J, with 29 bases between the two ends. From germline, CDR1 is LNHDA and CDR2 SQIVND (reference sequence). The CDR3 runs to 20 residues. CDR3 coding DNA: TGTGCCAGTCCCGGACCGACGATTAACCAGTGGTCTTTCTCTGGAAACACCATATATTTT. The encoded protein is CASPGPTINQWSFSGNTIYF.

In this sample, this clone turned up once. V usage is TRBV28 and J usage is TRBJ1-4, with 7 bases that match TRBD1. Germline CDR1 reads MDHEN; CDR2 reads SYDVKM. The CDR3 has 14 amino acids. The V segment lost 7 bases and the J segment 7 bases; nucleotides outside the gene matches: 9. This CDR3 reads CASTETGWTEKLFF. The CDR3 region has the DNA TGTGCCAGCACTGAGACAGGGTGGACTGAAAAACTGTTTTTT.

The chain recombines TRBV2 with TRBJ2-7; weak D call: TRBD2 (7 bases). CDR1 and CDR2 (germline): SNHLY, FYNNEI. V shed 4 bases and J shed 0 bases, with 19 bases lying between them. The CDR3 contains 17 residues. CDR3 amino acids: CASSAAGATLSSYEQYF. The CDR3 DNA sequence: TGTGCCAGCAGTGCGGCGGGGGCCACGTTGAGCTCCTACGAGCAGTACTTC.

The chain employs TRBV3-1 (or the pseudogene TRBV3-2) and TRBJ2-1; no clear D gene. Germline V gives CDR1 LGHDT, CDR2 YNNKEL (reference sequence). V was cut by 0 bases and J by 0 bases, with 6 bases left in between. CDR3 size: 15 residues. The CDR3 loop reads CASSQEGGSYNEQFF. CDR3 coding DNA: TGTGCCAGCAGCCAAGAGGGCGGCTCCTACAATGAGCAGTTCTTC.

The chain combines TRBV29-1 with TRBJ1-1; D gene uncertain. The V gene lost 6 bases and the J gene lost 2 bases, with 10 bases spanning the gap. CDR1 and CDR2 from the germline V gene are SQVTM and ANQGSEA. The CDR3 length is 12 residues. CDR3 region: CSVGLSNTEAFF. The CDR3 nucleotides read TGCAGCGTAGGTCTCAGCAACACTGAAGCTTTCTTT.

The CDR3 protein is CASSELGQGEGKLFF. The CDR3 DNA is TGTGCCAGCAGTGAACTTGGACAGGGGGAGGGAAAACTGTTTTTT. The rearrangement joins TRBV2 to TRBJ1-4; TRBD1 agrees at 10 bases. V was pared by 2 bases and J by 10 bases, with 7 bases of the junction left unmatched. CDR1 is SNHLY, CDR2 FYNNEI, per germline. This CDR3 comprises 15 residues.

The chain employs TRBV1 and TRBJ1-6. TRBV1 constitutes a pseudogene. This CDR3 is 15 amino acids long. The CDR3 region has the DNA TGCACCCCGGGGGGCAGGGACTACTATAATTCACCCCTCCACTTT. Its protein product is CTPGGRDYYNSPLHF.

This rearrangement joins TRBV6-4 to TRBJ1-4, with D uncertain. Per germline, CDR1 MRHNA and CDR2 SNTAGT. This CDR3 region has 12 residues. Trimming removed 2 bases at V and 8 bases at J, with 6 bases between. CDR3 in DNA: TGTGCCAGCAGTGACCTGGAGGAAAAACTGTTTTTT. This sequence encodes CASSDLEEKLFF.

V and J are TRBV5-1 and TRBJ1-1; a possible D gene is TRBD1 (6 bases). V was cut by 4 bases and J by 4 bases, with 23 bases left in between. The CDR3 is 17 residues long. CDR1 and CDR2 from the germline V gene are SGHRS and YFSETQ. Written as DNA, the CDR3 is TGCGCCAGCAGCGCCCTTTTCGATGGGGGCGGAGGCACTGAAGCTTTCTTT. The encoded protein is CASSALFDGGGGTEAFF. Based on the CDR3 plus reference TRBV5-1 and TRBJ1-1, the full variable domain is KAGVTQTPRYLIKTRGQQVTLSCSPISGHRSVSWYQQTPGQGLQFLFEYFSETQRNKGNFPGRFSGRQFSNSRSEMNVSTLELGDSALYLCASSALFDGGGGTEAFFGQGTRLTVV.

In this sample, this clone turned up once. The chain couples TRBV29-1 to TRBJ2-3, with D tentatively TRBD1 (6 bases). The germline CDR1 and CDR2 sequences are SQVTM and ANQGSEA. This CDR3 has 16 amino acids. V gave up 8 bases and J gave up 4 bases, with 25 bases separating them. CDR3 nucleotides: TGCAGCTTTGCCGGGATGACAGGTGTAGGAGCAGATACGCAGTATTTT. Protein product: CSFAGMTGVGADTQYF.

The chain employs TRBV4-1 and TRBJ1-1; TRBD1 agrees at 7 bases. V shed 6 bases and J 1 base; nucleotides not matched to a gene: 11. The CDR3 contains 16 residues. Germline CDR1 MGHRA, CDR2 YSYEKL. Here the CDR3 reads CASSFNTGTANTEAFF. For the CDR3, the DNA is TGCGCCAGCAGTTTTAATACCGGGACAGCGAACACTGAAGCTTTCTTT.

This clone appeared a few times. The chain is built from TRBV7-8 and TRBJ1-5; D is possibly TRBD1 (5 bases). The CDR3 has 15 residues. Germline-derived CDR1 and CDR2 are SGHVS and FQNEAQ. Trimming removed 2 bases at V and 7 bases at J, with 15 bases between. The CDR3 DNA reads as TGTGCCAGCAGCTTATCAGGGAGAACGAGACAGCCCCAGCATTTT. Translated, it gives CASSLSGRTRQPQHF.

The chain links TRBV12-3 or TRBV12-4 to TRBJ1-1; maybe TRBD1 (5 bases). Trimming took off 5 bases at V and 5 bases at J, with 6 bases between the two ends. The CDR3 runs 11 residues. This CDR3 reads CASSRQTEAFF. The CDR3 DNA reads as TGTGCCAGCAGTAGACAGACTGAAGCTTTCTTT.

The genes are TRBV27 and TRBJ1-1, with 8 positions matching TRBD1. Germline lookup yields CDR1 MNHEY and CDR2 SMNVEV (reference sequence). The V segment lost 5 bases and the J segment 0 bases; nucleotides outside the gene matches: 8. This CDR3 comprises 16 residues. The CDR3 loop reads CASSPQAGGMNTEAFF. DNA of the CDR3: TGTGCCAGCAGTCCCCAGGCAGGGGGCATGAACACTGAAGCTTTCTTT.

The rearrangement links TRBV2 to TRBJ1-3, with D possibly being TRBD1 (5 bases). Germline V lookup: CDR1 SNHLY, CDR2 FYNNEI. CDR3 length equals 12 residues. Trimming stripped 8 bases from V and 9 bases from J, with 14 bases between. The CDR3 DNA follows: TGTGCCAGCGACGGACAAGGGGTCACCATATATTTT. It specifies CASDGQGVTIYF.